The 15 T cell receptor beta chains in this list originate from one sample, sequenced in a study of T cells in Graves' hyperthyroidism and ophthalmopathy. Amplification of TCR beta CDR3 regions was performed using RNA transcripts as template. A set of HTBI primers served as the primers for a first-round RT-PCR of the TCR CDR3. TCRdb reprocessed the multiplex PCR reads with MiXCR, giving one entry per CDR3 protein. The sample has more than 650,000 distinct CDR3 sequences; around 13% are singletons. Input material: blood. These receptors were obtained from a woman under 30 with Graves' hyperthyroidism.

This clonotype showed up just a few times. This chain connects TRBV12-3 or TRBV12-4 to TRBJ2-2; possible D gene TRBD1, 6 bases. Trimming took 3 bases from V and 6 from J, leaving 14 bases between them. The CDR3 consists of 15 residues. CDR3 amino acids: CASSFFFGGPGELFF. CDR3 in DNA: TGTGCCAGCAGTTTCTTCTTTGGGGGCCCCGGGGAGCTGTTTTTT.

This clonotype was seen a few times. The CDR3 protein is CASSLAVLAGGGETQYF. The CDR3, as DNA: TGTGCCAGCAGCTTGGCGGTACTAGCGGGAGGCGGCGAGACCCAGTACTTC. The V call is TRBV5-5, the J call TRBJ2-5; 12 bases fit TRBD2. CDR1 is SGHKS and CDR2 is YYEKEE in the germline V gene (reference sequence). V shed 0 bases, J shed 5 bases, and the junction held 8 bases outside the gene matches. The CDR3 consists of 17 residues.

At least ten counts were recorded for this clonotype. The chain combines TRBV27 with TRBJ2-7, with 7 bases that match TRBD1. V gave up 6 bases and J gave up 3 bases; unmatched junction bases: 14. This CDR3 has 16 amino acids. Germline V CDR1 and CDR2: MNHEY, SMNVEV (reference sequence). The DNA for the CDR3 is TGTGCCAGCAGCCCAAGGGGGCCGAAAACCCGCTACGAGCAGTACTTC. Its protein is CASSPRGPKTRYEQYF.

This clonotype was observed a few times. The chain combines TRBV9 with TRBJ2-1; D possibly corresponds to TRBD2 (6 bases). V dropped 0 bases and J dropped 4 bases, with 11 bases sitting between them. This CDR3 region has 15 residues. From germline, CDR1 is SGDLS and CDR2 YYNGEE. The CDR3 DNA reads TGTGCCAGCAGCGTAGCGGGAGCCGGTTACAATGAGCAGTTCTTC. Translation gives CASSVAGAGYNEQFF. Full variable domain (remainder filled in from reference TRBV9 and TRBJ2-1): DSGVTQTPKHLITATGQRVTLRCSPRSGDLSVYWYQQSLDQGLQFLIQYYNGEERAKGNILERFSAQQFPDLHSELNLSSLELGDSALYFCASSVAGAGYNEQFFGPGTRLTVL.

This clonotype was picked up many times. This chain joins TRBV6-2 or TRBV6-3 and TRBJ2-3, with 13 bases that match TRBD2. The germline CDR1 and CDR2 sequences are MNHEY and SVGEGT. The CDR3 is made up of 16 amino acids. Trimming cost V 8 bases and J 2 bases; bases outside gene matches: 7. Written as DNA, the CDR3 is TGTGCCAGCGGCGGGACTAGCGGGGATAACACAGATACGCAGTATTTT. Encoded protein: CASGGTSGDNTDTQYF.

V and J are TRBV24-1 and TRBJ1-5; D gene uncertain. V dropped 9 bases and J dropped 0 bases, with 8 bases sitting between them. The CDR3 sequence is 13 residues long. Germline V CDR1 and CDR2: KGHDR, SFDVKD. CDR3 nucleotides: TGTGCCACCTCGGGAAATAGCAATCAGCCCCAGCATTTT. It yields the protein CATSGNSNQPQHF.

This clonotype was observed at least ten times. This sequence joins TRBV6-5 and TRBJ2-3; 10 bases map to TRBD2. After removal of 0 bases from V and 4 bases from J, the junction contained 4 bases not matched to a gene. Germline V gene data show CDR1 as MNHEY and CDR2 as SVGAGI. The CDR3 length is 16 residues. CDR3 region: CASSYSFSGRPDTQYF. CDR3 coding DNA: TGTGCCAGCAGTTACTCGTTTAGCGGGAGGCCAGATACGCAGTATTTT.

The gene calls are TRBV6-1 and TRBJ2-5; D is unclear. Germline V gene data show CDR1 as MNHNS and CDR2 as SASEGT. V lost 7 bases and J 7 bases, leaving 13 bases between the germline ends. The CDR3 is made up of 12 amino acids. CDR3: CASTSLTGTQYF. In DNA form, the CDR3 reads TGTGCCAGCACCTCCTTAACGGGGACCCAGTACTTC.

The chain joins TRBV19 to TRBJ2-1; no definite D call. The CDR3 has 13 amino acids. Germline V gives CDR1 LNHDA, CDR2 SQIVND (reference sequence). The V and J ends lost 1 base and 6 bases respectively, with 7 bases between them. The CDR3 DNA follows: TGTGCCAGTAGTATAGCCGGATTCAATGAGCAGTTCTTC. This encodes CASSIAGFNEQFF.

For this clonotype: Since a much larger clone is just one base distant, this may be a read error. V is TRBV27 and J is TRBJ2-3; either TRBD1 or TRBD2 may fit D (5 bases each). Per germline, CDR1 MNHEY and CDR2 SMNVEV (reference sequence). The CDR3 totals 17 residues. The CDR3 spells CASNLTRVSRGTDAQYF. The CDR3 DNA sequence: TGTGCCAGCAACCTCACCCGGGTCTCCCGGGGCACAGATGCGCAGTATTTT.

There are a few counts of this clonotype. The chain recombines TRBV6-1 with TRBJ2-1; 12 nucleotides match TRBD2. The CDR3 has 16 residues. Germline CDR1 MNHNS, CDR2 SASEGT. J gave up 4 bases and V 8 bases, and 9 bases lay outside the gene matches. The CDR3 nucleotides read TGTGCCAGCCGTGGACTAGCGGGATCTACTTACAATGAGCAGTTCTTC. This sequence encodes CASRGLAGSTYNEQFF.

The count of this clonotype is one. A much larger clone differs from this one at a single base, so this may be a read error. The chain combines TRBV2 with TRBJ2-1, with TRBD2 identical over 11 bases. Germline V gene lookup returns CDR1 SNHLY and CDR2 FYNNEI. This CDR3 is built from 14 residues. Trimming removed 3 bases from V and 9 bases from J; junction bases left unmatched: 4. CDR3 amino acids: CASSDGTSGSEQFF. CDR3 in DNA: TGTGCCAGCAGTGACGGGACTAGCGGTAGTGAGCAGTTCTTC.

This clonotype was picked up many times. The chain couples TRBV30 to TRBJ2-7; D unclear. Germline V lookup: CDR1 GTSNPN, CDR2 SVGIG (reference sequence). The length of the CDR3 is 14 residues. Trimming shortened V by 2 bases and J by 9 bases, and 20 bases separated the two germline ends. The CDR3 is CAWSFQGSLRWQYF. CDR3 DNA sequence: TGTGCCTGGAGTTTTCAAGGAAGCCTTCGTTGGCAGTACTTC.

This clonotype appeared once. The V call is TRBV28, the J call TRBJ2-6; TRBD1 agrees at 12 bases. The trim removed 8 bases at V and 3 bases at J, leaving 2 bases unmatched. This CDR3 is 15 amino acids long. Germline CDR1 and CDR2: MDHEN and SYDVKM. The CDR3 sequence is CASGTGGFGANVLTF. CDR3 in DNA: TGTGCCAGCGGGACAGGGGGCTTTGGGGCCAACGTCCTGACTTTC.

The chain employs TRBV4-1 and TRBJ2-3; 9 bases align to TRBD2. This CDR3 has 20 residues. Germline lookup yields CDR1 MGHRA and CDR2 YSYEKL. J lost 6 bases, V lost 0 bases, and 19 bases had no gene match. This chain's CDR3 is CASSQDLIEVNSGSVDTQYF. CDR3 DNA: TGCGCCAGCAGCCAAGATCTAATTGAGGTCAATAGCGGGAGCGTGGATACGCAGTATTTT.